These 6 T cell receptor beta chains share one sample of origin, sequenced in a study of cytomegalovirus exposure and HLA in healthy donors. Profiling relied on immunoSEQ multiplex PCR, and the TCRdb table lists in-frame clones only, not all of them. The sample records about 110,000 clones, about 85% being singletons. Sequenced input: PBMCs. The source is a woman aged 18-30 years in good health and CMV-seronegative.

The genes are TRBV14 and TRBJ2-7; TRBD2 might be the D (6 bases). Trimming left V 3 bases short and J 7 bases short, with 16 bases between. The germline V gene has CDR1 SGHDN and CDR2 FVKESK. The CDR3 contains 14 residues. This chain's CDR3 is CASSHIGGSWEQYF. The DNA of the CDR3 is TGTGCCAGCAGCCATATCGGAGGGAGTTGGGAGCAGTACTTC.

The chain links TRBV6-1 to TRBJ1-4, with D possibly matching TRBD1 (5 bases). The V gene's germline CDR1 is MNHNS and CDR2 SASEGT. Trimming took 7 bases from V and 4 from J, leaving 10 bases between them. The CDR3 has 13 amino acids. The CDR3 spells CASMTGVNEKLFF. CDR3 in DNA: TGTGCCAGCATGACGGGGGTTAATGAAAAACTGTTTTTT.

This sequence joins TRBV2 and TRBJ2-7, with D possibly being TRBD2 (6 bases). The germline V and J ends were trimmed by 1 base and 3 bases, with 13 bases remaining between them. Per the germline V gene, CDR1 is SNHLY and CDR2 is FYNNEI. The CDR3 is made up of 15 amino acids. For the CDR3, the DNA is TGTGCCAGCAGTGAAGGGGTCGCGGGATACTACGAGCAGTACTTC. Translating gives CASSEGVAGYYEQYF. The full variable domain, its missing parts supplied by reference TRBV2 and TRBJ2-7, is EPEVTQTPSHQVTQMGQEVILRCVPISNHLYFYWYRQILGQKVEFLVSFYNNEISEKSEIFDDQFSVERPDGSNFTLKIRSTKLEDSAMYFCASSEGVAGYYEQYFGPGTRLTVT.

V usage is TRBV11-2 and J usage is TRBJ2-1; TRBD2 agrees at 9 bases. Germline V gene lookup returns CDR1 SGHAT and CDR2 FQNNGV. The CDR3 totals 17 residues. After removal of 4 bases from V and 4 bases from J, the junction contained 11 bases not matched to a gene. The CDR3 DNA reads as TGTGCCAGCAGCTCCCCCGGACTAGCGTCCCAGTACAATGAGCAGTTCTTC. Protein product: CASSSPGLASQYNEQFF. The full variable domain, its missing parts supplied by reference TRBV11-2 and TRBJ2-1, is EAGVAQSPRYKIIEKRQSVAFWCNPISGHATLYWYQQILGQGPKLLIQFQNNGVVDDSQLPKDRFSAERLKGVDSTLKIQPAKLEDSAVYLCASSSPGLASQYNEQFFGPGTRLTVL.

This clone was observed a few times. This rearrangement joins TRBV29-1 to TRBJ1-1; weak D call: TRBD1 (5 bases). V lost 7 bases and J lost 11, with 17 bases in between. Germline V gives CDR1 SQVTM, CDR2 ANQGSEA. The CDR3 covers 11 residues. In DNA form, the CDR3 reads TGCAGCGGGAGGGACGCCAACTTGGCTTTCTTT. Its translation: CSGRDANLAFF.

The chain has TRBV4-1 and TRBJ1-1; D perhaps matches TRBD1 (5 bases). The CDR3 contains 16 residues. CDR1 and CDR2 (germline): MGHRA, YSYEKL. Trimming cost V 3 bases and J 1 base, with 15 bases left between them. The CDR3 region is CASSQKPLGGNTEAFF. CDR3 DNA sequence: TGCGCCAGCAGCCAGAAACCGCTCGGGGGGAACACTGAAGCTTTCTTT.